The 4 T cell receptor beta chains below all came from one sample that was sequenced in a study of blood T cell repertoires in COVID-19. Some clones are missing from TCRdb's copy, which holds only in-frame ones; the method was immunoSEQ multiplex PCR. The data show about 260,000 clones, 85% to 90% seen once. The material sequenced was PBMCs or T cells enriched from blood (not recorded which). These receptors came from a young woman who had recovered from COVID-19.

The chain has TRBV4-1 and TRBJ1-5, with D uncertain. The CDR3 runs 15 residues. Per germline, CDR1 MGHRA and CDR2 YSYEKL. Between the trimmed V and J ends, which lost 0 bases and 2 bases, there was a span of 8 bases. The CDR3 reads CASSQDLAGNQPQHF. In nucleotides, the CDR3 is TGCGCCAGCAGCCAAGATCTGGCAGGCAATCAGCCCCAGCATTTT.

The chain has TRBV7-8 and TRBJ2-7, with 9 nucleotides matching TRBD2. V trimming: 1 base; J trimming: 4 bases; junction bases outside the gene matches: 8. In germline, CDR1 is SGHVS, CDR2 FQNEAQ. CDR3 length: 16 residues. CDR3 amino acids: CASSLELGGGAYEQYF. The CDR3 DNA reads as TGTGCCAGCAGCTTAGAGCTCGGCGGGGGGGCGTACGAGCAGTACTTC. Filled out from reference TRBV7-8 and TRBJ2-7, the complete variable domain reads GAGVSQSPRYKVAKRGQDVALRCDPISGHVSLFWYQQALGQGPEFLTYFQNEAQLDKSGLPSDRFFAERPEGSVSTLKIQRTQQEDSAVYLCASSLELGGGAYEQYFGPGTRLTVT.

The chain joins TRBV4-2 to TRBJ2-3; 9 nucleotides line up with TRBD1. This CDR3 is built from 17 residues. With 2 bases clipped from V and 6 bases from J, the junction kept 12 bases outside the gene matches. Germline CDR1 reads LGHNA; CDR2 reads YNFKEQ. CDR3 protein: CASSQFRAGTGRDTQYF. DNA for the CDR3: TGTGCCAGCAGCCAATTCAGGGCCGGGACAGGGAGGGATACGCAGTATTTT.

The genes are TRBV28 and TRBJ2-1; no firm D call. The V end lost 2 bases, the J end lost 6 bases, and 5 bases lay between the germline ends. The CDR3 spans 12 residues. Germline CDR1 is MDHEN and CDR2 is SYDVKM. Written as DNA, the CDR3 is TGTGCCAGCAGTTTACCCAGCAATGAGCAGTTCTTC. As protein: CASSLPSNEQFF. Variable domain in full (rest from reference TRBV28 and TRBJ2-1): DVKVTQSSRYLVKRTGEKVFLECVQDMDHENMFWYRQDPGLGLRLIYFSYDVKMKEKGDIPEGYSVSREKKERFSLILESASTNQTSMYLCASSLPSNEQFFGPGTRLTVL.